The rows below give T cell receptor beta chains drawn from one sample of a study of blood T cell repertoires in COVID-19. Sequencing was performed with immunoSEQ multiplex PCR; in TCRdb, only in-frame clones are kept and a portion is missing. This table has some 270,000 clones, 75% to 90% appearing once. Sequences were obtained from PBMCs or T cells enriched from blood (not recorded which). These receptors all come from a woman aged 40 to 50 who had recovered from COVID-19. CDR3s include the opening cysteine and the closing phenylalanine or tryptophan. A D gene is named only where the DNA matches it firmly. Size is omitted from some rows. Given values are once, few, many or a class for expanded clones.

TRBV19,-,TRBJ1-4,-,TGTGCCAGTAGTATAGACCATCTGAGTGAAAAACTGTTTTTT,CASSIDHLSEKLFF
TRBV29-1,-,TRBJ1-4,-,TGCAGCGTCGGACGGGGGTTAGGGGGGGATGAAAAACTGTTTTTT,CSVGRGLGGDEKLFF
TRBV7-2,TRBD1,TRBJ1-2,-,TGTGCCAGCAGCTTAGCCTACAGGGGGCAAGGCTACACCTTC,CASSLAYRGQGYTF
TRBV19,TRBD1,TRBJ1-5,-,TGTGCCAGTAGTACGCCGGGACAGGGACGTTTAAATCAGCCCCAGCATTTT,CASSTPGQGRLNQPQHF
TRBV6-5,-,TRBJ1-5,-,TGTGCCAGCAGTTACTCGAGTCCTAATAGCAATCAGCCCCAGCATTTT,CASSYSSPNSNQPQHF
TRBV11-2,-,TRBJ1-1,-,TGTGCCAGCAGCGGGGCAGGGAAACTCAACGGGCCGATGAACACTGAAGCTTTCTTT,CASSGAGKLNGPMNTEAFF
TRBV9,-,TRBJ2-1,-,TGTGCCAGCAGCGTAGCGCAGGGAAGGCATGAGCAGTTCTTC,CASSVAQGRHEQFF
TRBV7-2,TRBD1,TRBJ1-1,-,TGTGCCAGCTCGGGACAGGCGACGGGAAACACTGAAGCTTTCTTT,CASSGQATGNTEAFF
TRBV7-3,TRBD1,TRBJ2-3,few,TGTGCCAGCAGCTTCGGACAGGACGCGGATACGCAGTATTTT,CASSFGQDADTQYF
TRBV2,TRBD1,TRBJ1-5,-,TGTGCCAGCAGACTATGGGACAGGGCTCAGCCCCAGCATTTT,CASRLWDRAQPQHF
TRBV5-1,TRBD2,TRBJ2-1,-,TGCGCCAGCAGCTTGGGATCTAGCGGGAGGGCCTGGGATGAGCAGTTCTTC,CASSLGSSGRAWDEQFF
TRBV5-1,-,TRBJ1-3,-,TGCGCCAGCAGCTCCGGGACAACTGGAAACACCATATATTTT,CASSSGTTGNTIYF
TRBV29-1,-,TRBJ2-4,once,TGCAGCGTTGGGGGCGTAGGGATCAAAAACATTCAGTACTTC,CSVGGVGIKNIQYF
TRBV7-2,-,TRBJ1-3,-,TGTGCCAGCAGCTTAGGGCCTCAGGGTTTTGGTGGAAACACCATATATTTT,CASSLGPQGFGGNTIYF
TRBV6-5,-,TRBJ1-1,-,TGTGCCAGCTCACCGCAGGTGAACACTGAAGCTTTCTTT,CASSPQVNTEAFF
TRBV7-9,TRBD1,TRBJ1-2,-,TGTGCCAGCAGTCGGACAGGAGCTAACTATGGCTACACCTTC,CASSRTGANYGYTF
TRBV6-2/TRBV6-3,TRBD2,TRBJ2-1,-,TGTGCCAGCAGTTTTTGGGGCGGAGCCGGACTAGCGGGAAGAGGCGAGCAGTTCTTC,CASSFWGGAGLAGRGEQFF
TRBV6-4,TRBD1,TRBJ1-5,-,TGTGCCAGCAGCCACAGGGGGGACATACAGCCCCAGCATTTT,CASSHRGDIQPQHF
TRBV7-8,-,TRBJ1-5,-,TGTGCCAGCAGCCTAGAGGACACAACTAATCAGCCCCAGCATTTT,CASSLEDTTNQPQHF
TRBV19,TRBD1,TRBJ2-5,-,TGTGCCAGTAGCACGACCCTGACAGGGGGGTCATTCGGGACCCAGTACTTC,CASSTTLTGGSFGTQYF
TRBV27,TRBD1,TRBJ1-2,once,TGTGCCAGCAGAAGGACAGGGGCGAGAACTAACTATGGCTACACCTTC,CASRRTGARTNYGYTF
TRBV2,-,TRBJ1-5,-,TGTGCCAGCAGTGAACGGTTAAGCGATCAGCCCCAGCATTTT,CASSERLSDQPQHF
TRBV4-1,TRBD1,TRBJ2-7,-,TGCGCCAGCAGCCCTACCGCGACAGGGGTCGAGCAGTACTTC,CASSPTATGVEQYF
TRBV18,-,TRBJ2-5,-,TGTGCCAGCTCCAGTGGGCAGGGAGAGACCCAGTACTTC,CASSSGQGETQYF
TRBV7-6,-,TRBJ2-2,-,TGTGCCAGCAGCCTGTGGGAGGACACCGGGGAGCTGTTTTTT,CASSLWEDTGELFF
TRBV6-5,TRBD1,TRBJ1-2,-,TGTGCCAGCACCGAGGGGACAGCTTATGGCTACACCTTC,CASTEGTAYGYTF
TRBV14,-,TRBJ2-3,-,TGTGCCAGCAGCCGGGGTAGGGGTCTCCAGTCGAGCACAGATACGCAGTATTTT,CASSRGRGLQSSTDTQYF
TRBV24-1,TRBD1,TRBJ2-2,-,TGTGCCACCAGTGACAGAGACAGGGCGATCACCGGGGAGCTGTTTTTT,CATSDRDRAITGELFF